This T cell receptor beta chain originates from a study of blood T cell repertoires in COVID-19 (dated by TCRdb to the early 2020s). Context from the whole study: Samples from collaborators originated in the United States, Italy and Spain and spanned both the acute and convalescent phases of COVID-19. Deeply sampled blood TCRbeta repertoires from subjects exposed to, actively infected with, or recovered from COVID-19 were included in the dataset. The repertoires were released in a freely available public database meant as a resource for research on the immune response to SARS-CoV-2. A de-identified subject ID, COVID-19 status, age in years and sex were almost always included in the sample metadata. The prospective study material was composed of cDNA or gDNA derived from T cells, B-cell-depleted T cells, or PBMCs. Samples came from the ongoing ImmuneRACE study (first 160 participants) plus 1,254 subjects from 6 global collaborators. Where available, HLA class I and class II types were taken from metadata supplied by the sample provider and were not determined by assay-based typing. Overall study outcomes, separate from this receptor: Clinical and demographic metadata were provided uncurated, with the amount varying by source and participant.

On this clone: No antigen is known for it. No per-base quality is available; no much larger clone lies one base away.

The immunoSEQ Assay, a bias-controlled multiplex PCR, was used to amplify TCRbeta CDR3 regions from genomic DNA. The original pipeline was this. The number of nucleated cells in each sample was estimated by amplification of reference gene primers within the assay. Sequence reads were collapsed and filtered to measure the absolute abundance of every unique TCRbeta CDR3 rearrangement. Productive Simpson clonality was computed per sample as the square root of Simpson's diversity index over productive rearrangements. The table comes from immuneACCESS by way of TCRdb, which keeps in-frame sequences with V and J called. Part of the clones is missing from these tables; in studies checked, under half for an unresolved V gene and the rest for unknown reasons. The V and J calls and clone size are taken from that table; D and trimming were inferred from the DNA. This sample has 85,000 to 100,000 clones in its table, and around 74% of those were observed once. Roughly 18% of the sample is in the top ten clones.

Collaborating institutions collected whole blood in K2EDTA tubes following their own protocols. For TCRbeta analysis, collaborators shipped samples in one of three forms: frozen whole blood, isolated PBMCs, or DNA extracted from either of those sample types. The specimen sequenced was peripheral blood. This TCR came from a woman aged 80 or older with active or convalescent COVID-19.

The nucleotides are TGTGCCAGCAGCTTAGGTCAGTGGCGAGGGCACCATGGCTACACCTTC. This codes for CASSLGQWRGHHGYTF. The V and J genes are TRBV5-8 and TRBJ1-2; the D gene is unclear. Including cysteine and phenylalanine, the CDR3 has 16 amino acids. Just the 48-base CDR3 DNA is kept, in frame starting at base 1. CDR1 and CDR2 (SGHTS, YDEGEE) derive from the germline V gene. Trimming at the junction amounts to 2 bases on V and 6 bases on J, and the germline ends lie 20 bases apart.